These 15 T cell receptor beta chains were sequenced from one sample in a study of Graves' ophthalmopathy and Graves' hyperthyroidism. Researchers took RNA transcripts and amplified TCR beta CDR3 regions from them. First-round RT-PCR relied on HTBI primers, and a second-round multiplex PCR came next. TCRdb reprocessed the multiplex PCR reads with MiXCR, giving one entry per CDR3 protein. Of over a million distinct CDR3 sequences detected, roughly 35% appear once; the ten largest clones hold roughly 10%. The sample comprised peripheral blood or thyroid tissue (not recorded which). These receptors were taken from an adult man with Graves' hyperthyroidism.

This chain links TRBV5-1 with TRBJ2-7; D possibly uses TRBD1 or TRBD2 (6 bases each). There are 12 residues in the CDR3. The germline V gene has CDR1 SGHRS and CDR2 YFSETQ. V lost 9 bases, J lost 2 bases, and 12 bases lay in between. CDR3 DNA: TGCGCCAAGAAGGGGGGCCCCTACGAGCAGTACTTC. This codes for CAKKGGPYEQYF.

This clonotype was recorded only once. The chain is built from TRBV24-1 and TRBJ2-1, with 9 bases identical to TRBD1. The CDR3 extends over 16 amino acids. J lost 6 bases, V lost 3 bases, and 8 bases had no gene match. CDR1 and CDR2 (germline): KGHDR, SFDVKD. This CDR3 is CATSDPQGAPLNEQFF. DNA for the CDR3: TGTGCCACCAGTGATCCACAGGGGGCGCCACTCAATGAGCAGTTCTTC.

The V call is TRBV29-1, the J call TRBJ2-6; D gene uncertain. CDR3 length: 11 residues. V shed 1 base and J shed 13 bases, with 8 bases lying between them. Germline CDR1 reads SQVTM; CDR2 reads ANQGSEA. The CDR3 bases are TGCAGCGTTGAAGGCCCTCCGGTCCTGACTTTC. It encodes CSVEGPPVLTF. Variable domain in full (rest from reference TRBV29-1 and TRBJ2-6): SAVISQKPSRDICQRGTSLTIQCQVDSQVTMMFWYRQQPGQSLTLIATANQGSEATYESGFVIDKFPISRPNLTFSTLTVSNMSPEDSSIYLCSVEGPPVLTFGAGSRLTVL.

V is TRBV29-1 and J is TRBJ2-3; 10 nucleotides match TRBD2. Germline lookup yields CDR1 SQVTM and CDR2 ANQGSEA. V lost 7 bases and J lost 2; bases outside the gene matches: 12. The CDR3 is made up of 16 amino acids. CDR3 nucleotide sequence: TGCAGCGCCACAGGGATGGGGACTAGCGACACAGATACGCAGTATTTT. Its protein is CSATGMGTSDTDTQYF.

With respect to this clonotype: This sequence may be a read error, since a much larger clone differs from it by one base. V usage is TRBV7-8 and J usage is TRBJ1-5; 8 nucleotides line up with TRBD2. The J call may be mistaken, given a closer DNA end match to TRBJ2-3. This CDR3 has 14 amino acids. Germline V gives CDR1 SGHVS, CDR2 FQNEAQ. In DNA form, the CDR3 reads TGTGCCAGCAGCCACCGGGAGGGCGTTGATACCCAGTATTTT. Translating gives CASSHREGVDTQYF.

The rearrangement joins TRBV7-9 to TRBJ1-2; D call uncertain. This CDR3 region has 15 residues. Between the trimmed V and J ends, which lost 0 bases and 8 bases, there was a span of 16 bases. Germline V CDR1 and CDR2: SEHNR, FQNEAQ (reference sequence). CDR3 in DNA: TGTGCCAGCAGCTTAGCTCGACGGGCCTCTGGGGGCTACACCTTC. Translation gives CASSLARRASGGYTF.

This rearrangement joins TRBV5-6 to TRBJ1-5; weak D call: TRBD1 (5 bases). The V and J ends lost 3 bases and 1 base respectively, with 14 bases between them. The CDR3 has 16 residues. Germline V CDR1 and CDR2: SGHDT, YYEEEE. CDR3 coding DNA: TGTGCCAGCAGCTCCCAGGGAGGACTAAGCAATCAGCCCCAGCATTTT. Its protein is CASSSQGGLSNQPQHF.

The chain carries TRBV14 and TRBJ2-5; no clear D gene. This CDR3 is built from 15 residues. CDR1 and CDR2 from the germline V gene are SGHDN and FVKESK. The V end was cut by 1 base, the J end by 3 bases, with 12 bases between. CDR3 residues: CASSQAIGTKETQYF. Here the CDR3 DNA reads TGTGCCAGCAGCCAAGCAATCGGCACCAAAGAGACCCAGTACTTC.

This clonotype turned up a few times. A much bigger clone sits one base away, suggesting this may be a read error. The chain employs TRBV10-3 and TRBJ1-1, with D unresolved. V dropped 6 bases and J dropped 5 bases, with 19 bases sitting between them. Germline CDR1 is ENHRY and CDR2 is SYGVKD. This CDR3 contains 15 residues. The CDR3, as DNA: TGTGCCATCAGATCCGTGGCTGGGAAGAGGACTGAAGCTTTCTTT. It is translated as CAIRSVAGKRTEAFF.

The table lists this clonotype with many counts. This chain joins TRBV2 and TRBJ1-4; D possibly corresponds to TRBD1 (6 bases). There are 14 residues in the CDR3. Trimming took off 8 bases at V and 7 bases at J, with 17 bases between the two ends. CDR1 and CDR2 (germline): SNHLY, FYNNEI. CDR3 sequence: CASAQGRLGEKLFF. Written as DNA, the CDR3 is TGTGCCAGCGCCCAGGGGAGACTTGGTGAAAAACTGTTTTTT.

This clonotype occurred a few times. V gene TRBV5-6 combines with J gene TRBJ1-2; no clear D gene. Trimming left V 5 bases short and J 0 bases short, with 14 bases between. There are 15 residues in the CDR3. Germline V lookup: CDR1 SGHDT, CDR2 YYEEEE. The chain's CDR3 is CASSFDISANYGYTF. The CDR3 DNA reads TGTGCCAGCAGTTTTGATATAAGTGCTAACTATGGCTACACCTTC.

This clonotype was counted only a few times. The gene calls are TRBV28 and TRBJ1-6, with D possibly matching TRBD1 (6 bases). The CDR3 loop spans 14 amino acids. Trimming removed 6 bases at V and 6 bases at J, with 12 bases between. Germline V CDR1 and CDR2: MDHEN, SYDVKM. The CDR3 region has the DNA TGTGCCAGCAGGGAACAGGGATCTAATTCACCCCTCCACTTT. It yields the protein CASREQGSNSPLHF.

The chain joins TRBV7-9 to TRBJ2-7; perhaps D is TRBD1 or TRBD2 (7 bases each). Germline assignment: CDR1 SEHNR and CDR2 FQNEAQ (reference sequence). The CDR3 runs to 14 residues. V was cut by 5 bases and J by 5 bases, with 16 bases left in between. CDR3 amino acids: CASSLRGDSNEQYF. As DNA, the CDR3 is TGTGCCAGCAGCCTACGGGGGGACAGCAACGAGCAGTACTTC.

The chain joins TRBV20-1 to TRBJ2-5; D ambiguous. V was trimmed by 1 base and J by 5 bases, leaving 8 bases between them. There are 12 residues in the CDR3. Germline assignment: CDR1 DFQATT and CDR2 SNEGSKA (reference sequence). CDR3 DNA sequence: TGCAGTGCTAGAGCCCCCGATGAGACCCAGTACTTC. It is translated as CSARAPDETQYF.

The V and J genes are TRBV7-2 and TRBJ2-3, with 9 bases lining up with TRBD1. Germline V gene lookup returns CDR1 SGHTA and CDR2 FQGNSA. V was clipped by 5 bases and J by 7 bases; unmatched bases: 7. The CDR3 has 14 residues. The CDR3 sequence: CASSPTGTGNTQYF. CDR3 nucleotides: TGTGCCAGCAGCCCTACCGGGACAGGGAATACGCAGTATTTT.